These 22 T cell receptor beta chains were sequenced from one sample in a study of T cells in narcolepsy. Profiled with immunoSEQ multiplex PCR; TCRdb holds only in-frame clones, not every one. The data show tens of thousands of clones, with about nine tenths seen just once and around 0.9% held by the top ten. The sample was CD45RA- memory CD4+ T cells from PBMCs. The source of these receptors is a human donor with narcolepsy.

The CDR3 is CASSAGTSGGQDSYEQYF. The CDR3 coding sequence is TGTGCCAGCAGTGCCGGGACTAGCGGGGGACAGGACTCCTACGAGCAGTACTTC. The chain recombines TRBV25-1 with TRBJ2-7; 14 bases fit TRBD2. Germline-derived CDR1 and CDR2 are MGHDK and SYGVNS. The V gene end was trimmed by 4 bases and the J gene end by 0 bases; junction bases not matched to a gene: 8. This CDR3 has 18 amino acids.

The chain has TRBV9 and TRBJ1-1; D remains unclear. The germline V gene has CDR1 SGDLS and CDR2 YYNGEE. The V gene lost 0 bases and the J gene lost 3 bases, with 15 bases spanning the gap. The CDR3 is 16 residues long. CDR3 DNA: TGTGCCAGCAGCGTAGTTTCGAGACGATTTGACACTGAAGCTTTCTTT. This codes for CASSVVSRRFDTEAFF.

This clone has just a few counts. V gene TRBV4-3 combines with J gene TRBJ1-1; tentative D call: TRBD1 (6 bases). Germline V CDR1 and CDR2: LGHNA, YSLEER. The CDR3 totals 14 residues. Trimming cost V 2 bases and J 4 bases, with 11 bases left between them. For the CDR3, the DNA is TGCGCCAGCAGCCAATTCCGGGACACCACTGAAGCTTTCTTT. Amino acid sequence: CASSQFRDTTEAFF.

V and J are TRBV6-5 and TRBJ1-2; TRBD1 is a possible D gene (5 bases). Germline V gene data show CDR1 as MNHEY and CDR2 as SVGAGI. V shed 5 bases and J shed 9 bases, with 19 bases lying between them. This CDR3 has 14 amino acids. CDR3 sequence reads: CASSTSEQGRRYTF. The DNA of the CDR3 is TGTGCCAGCAGTACCTCCGAGCAGGGCAGGCGCTACACCTTC.

The genes are TRBV6-5 and TRBJ2-2; D is unresolved. Deletions cut 5 bases from V and 4 bases from J, with 11 bases between. CDR1 MNHEY and CDR2 SVGAGI come from the germline V gene. The CDR3 totals 14 residues. The CDR3 DNA sequence: TGTGCCAGCAGTGCCCTCTTTCTCACCGGGGAGCTGTTTTTT. It encodes CASSALFLTGELFF.

V and J are TRBV6-6 and TRBJ1-2; no clear D gene. Germline-derived CDR1 and CDR2 are MNHNY and SVGAGI (reference sequence). The V end was cut by 0 bases, the J end by 3 bases, with 5 bases between. The CDR3 is 13 amino acids. Written as DNA, the CDR3 is TGTGCCAGCAGTTACTCGTACGACTATGGCTACACCTTC. Protein product: CASSYSYDYGYTF.

This chain links TRBV20-1 with TRBJ1-4; the D is unclear. With 3 bases removed from V and 8 bases from J, the gap between germline ends came to 7 bases. The CDR3 loop spans 11 amino acids. Germline V CDR1 and CDR2: DFQATT, SNEGSKA (reference sequence). The CDR3 sequence is CSARVGEKLFF. The CDR3 DNA follows: TGCAGTGCTAGGGTAGGCGAAAAACTGTTTTTT.

V usage is TRBV6-1 and J usage is TRBJ1-2; TRBD1 might be the D (5 bases). The CDR3 is 15 residues long. Germline V gene data show CDR1 as MNHNS and CDR2 as SASEGT. V was pared by 5 bases and J by 7 bases, with 20 bases between. The CDR3 DNA reads as TGTGCCAGCAGTTCCCCTAGAAGAGGGGTGGCTGGCTACACCTTC. Its protein is CASSSPRRGVAGYTF.

The chain joins TRBV6-1 to TRBJ1-5; D gene unclear. V lost 7 bases to trimming and J lost 1 base, with 14 bases between them. This CDR3 spans 15 amino acids. Per germline, CDR1 MNHNS and CDR2 SASEGT. CDR3 protein: CASKRARESNQPQHF. DNA for the CDR3: TGTGCCAGCAAGAGGGCGAGGGAGAGCAATCAGCCCCAGCATTTT.

The rearrangement links TRBV30 to TRBJ1-1; no clear D gene. The CDR3 has 11 residues. Germline lookup yields CDR1 GTSNPN and CDR2 SVGIG (reference sequence). The ends were cut back, 2 bases at V and 7 bases at J, with 8 bases in the middle. The CDR3 reads CAWSTTVEAFF. Written as DNA, the CDR3 is TGTGCCTGGAGTACGACGGTTGAAGCTTTCTTT. The full variable domain, in which reference TRBV30 and TRBJ1-1 provide the parts outside the CDR3, is SQTIHQWPATLVQPVGSPLSLECTVEGTSNPNLYWYRQAAGRGLQLLFYSVGIGQISSEVPQNLSASRPQDRQFILSSKKLLLSDSGFYLCAWSTTVEAFFGQGTRLTVV.

The chain uses TRBV2 and TRBJ1-2, with D tentatively TRBD1 (5 bases). Trimming shortened V by 4 bases and J by 2 bases, and 14 bases separated the two germline ends. This CDR3 is built from 15 residues. CDR1 and CDR2 (germline): SNHLY, FYNNEI. CDR3 in amino acids: CASSVSRGLNYGYTF. CDR3 sequence (DNA): TGTGCCAGCAGTGTAAGTCGGGGCCTGAACTATGGCTACACCTTC.

This sequence joins TRBV28 and TRBJ1-2, with 7 bases matching TRBD1. CDR1 is MDHEN, CDR2 SYDVKM, per germline. There are 13 residues in the CDR3. After removal of 8 bases from V and 2 bases from J, the junction contained 5 bases not matched to a gene. CDR3 residues: CASGAGGNYGYTF. DNA for the CDR3: TGTGCCAGCGGGGCAGGGGGAAACTATGGCTACACCTTC.

This clone was detected only once. The CDR3 DNA reads as TGTGCCAGCAGCTTGCAGGGCTCTCAAGAGCAGTACTTC. Translation: CASSLQGSQEQYF. The genes are TRBV5-4 and TRBJ2-7, with a tentative D call TRBD1 (5 bases). CDR1 and CDR2 (germline): SGHNT, YYREEE (reference sequence). Trimming cost V 1 base and J 7 bases, with 12 bases left between them. The CDR3 is made up of 13 amino acids.

This chain uses TRBV5-1 with TRBJ2-5; possibly TRBD1 for D (5 bases). This CDR3 has 15 amino acids. The germline gives CDR1 SGHRS, CDR2 YFSETQ. The germline V and J ends were trimmed by 2 bases and 2 bases, with 13 bases remaining between them. DNA of the CDR3: TGCGCCAGCAGCTTAACAGGCCATGCTCAAGAGACCCAGTACTTC. It is translated as CASSLTGHAQETQYF.

This clone was picked up one time. The chain links TRBV12-5 to TRBJ2-7, with D hard to call. The germline V gene has CDR1 LGHNT and CDR2 FRNRAP. The CDR3 length is 15 residues. Trimming removed 1 base at V and 5 bases at J, with 15 bases between. This chain's CDR3 is CASGLGSRVGDEQYF. The CDR3 DNA sequence: TGTGCTAGTGGTTTGGGTTCTAGGGTGGGTGACGAGCAGTACTTC.

Here the CDR3 reads CASRRQGNGYGYTF. The CDR3 DNA reads TGTGCCAGCAGACGACAGGGTAATGGCTATGGCTACACCTTC. The chain is built from TRBV6-1 and TRBJ1-2, with 7 nucleotides matching TRBD1. V trimming: 6 bases; J trimming: 4 bases; junction bases outside the gene matches: 8. Germline V CDR1 and CDR2: MNHNS, SASEGT. The CDR3 runs to 14 residues.

As regards this clone: One end of the junction does not line up with germline, which may come from a read error. V gene TRBV5-6 combines with J gene TRBJ2-1, with D perhaps matching TRBD1 or TRBD2 (5 bases each). From germline, CDR1 is SGHDT and CDR2 YYEEEE. This CDR3 comprises 14 residues. As DNA, the CDR3 is TGTACCAGCAGCGCGAACTCAGGGCGAGGGGAGCAGTTCTTC. It specifies CTSSANSGRGEQFF.

The chain is built from TRBV2 and TRBJ2-1, with 7 bases fitting TRBD2. V trimming: 6 bases; J trimming: 6 bases; junction bases outside the gene matches: 8. The CDR3 spans 14 residues. Germline V gene data show CDR1 as SNHLY and CDR2 as FYNNEI. CDR3 coding DNA: TGTGCCAGCAGGTTGCTAGCGGAGGGCAATGAGCAGTTCTTC. Its translation is CASRLLAEGNEQFF. The complete variable domain, with remaining parts taken from reference TRBV2 and TRBJ2-1, reads EPEVTQTPSHQVTQMGQEVILRCVPISNHLYFYWYRQILGQKVEFLVSFYNNEISEKSEIFDDQFSVERPDGSNFTLKIRSTKLEDSAMYFCASRLLAEGNEQFFGPGTRLTVL.

V and J are TRBV5-1 and TRBJ1-2, with 8 bases matching TRBD1. The CDR3 runs 15 residues. The V and J ends lost 5 bases and 5 bases, in that order; junction bases with no gene match: 11. CDR1 is SGHRS and CDR2 is YFSETQ in the germline V gene. This chain's CDR3 is CASSPGDRPSYGYTF. The CDR3 DNA reads as TGCGCCAGCAGTCCAGGGGACAGGCCCTCTTATGGCTACACCTTC.

This chain connects TRBV6-6 to TRBJ2-7; a possible D gene is TRBD2 (5 bases). The length of the CDR3 is 11 residues. Germline V lookup: CDR1 MNHNY, CDR2 SVGAGI (reference sequence). V was clipped by 4 bases and J by 9 bases, with 10 bases between them. The DNA for the CDR3 is TGTGCCAGCAGTTCCGGGATATGGCAGTACTTC. This encodes CASSSGIWQYF.

The V call is TRBV6-7, the J call TRBJ2-7; tentative D call: TRBD1 (6 bases). TRBV6-7 is known as an ORF, though its function is uncertain. V gave up 6 bases and J gave up 0 bases, with 6 bases separating them. The CDR3 is 12 residues long. CDR3 DNA sequence: TGTGCCAGCAGACAGGGCTCCTACGAGCAGTACTTC. This sequence encodes CASRQGSYEQYF.

About this clone: Within the sample, other DNA sequences also encode this same CDR3. V gene TRBV29-1 combines with J gene TRBJ2-5, with 8 bases identical to TRBD1. The length of the CDR3 is 12 residues. J lost 5 bases, V lost 4 bases, and 3 bases had no gene match. Per the germline V gene, CDR1 is SQVTM and CDR2 is ANQGSEA. The CDR3: CSVARGQETQYF. In DNA, the CDR3 is TGCAGCGTTGCCAGGGGGCAGGAGACCCAGTACTTC.